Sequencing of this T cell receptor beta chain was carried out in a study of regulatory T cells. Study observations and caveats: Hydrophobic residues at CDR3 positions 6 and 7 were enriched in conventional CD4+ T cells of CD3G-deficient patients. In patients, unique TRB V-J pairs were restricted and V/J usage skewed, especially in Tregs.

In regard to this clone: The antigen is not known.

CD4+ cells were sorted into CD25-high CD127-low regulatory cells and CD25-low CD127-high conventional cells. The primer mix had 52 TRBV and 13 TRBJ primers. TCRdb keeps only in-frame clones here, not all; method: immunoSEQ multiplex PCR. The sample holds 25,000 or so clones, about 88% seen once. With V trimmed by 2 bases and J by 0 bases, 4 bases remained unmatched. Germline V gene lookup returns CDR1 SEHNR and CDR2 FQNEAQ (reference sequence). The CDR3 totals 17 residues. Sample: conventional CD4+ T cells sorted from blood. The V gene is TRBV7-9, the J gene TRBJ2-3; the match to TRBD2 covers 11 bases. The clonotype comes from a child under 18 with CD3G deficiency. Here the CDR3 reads CASSLTLAGGSTDTQYF. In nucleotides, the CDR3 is TGTGCCAGCAGCTTAACTCTAGCGGGAGGCAGCACAGATACGCAGTATTTT.